Listed here are 24 T cell receptor beta chains from one sample, sequenced in a study of Ad26.COV2.S vaccination and SARS-CoV-2 variants. The data were produced by immunoSEQ multiplex PCR, yet TCRdb's version contains in-frame clones alone and is incomplete. The sample contains about half a million clones, 80% to 90% of which appear only once. Noted treatment: some 20 received Ad26.COV2.S at low or high dose, single or two shots; about 5 received placebo; per-sample allocation not given. Samples came from day 63 after the first vaccine or placebo injection. The input for sequencing was peripheral blood, taken in a trial of Ad26.COV2.S vaccine versus placebo. The receptors originated from a person aged 18-65 years who received the Ad26.COV2.S COVID-19 vaccine or a placebo.

In this sample, this clone turned up once. CDR3 coding DNA: TGTGCCAGCAGCCTCTTGGGGCCGCACAGCTCCTACAATGAGCAGTTCTTC. Translation: CASSLLGPHSSYNEQFF. V usage is TRBV5-8 and J usage is TRBJ2-1; a possible D gene is TRBD1 (5 bases). The CDR3 has 17 residues. Trimming shortened V by 4 bases and J by 0 bases, and 17 bases separated the two germline ends. From germline, CDR1 is SGHTS and CDR2 YDEGEE.

This chain joins TRBV28 and TRBJ2-3; either TRBD1 or TRBD2 may fit D (5 bases each). Germline V gene sequence: CDR1 MDHEN, CDR2 SYDVKM. Between the trimmed V and J ends, which lost 6 bases and 0 bases, there was a span of 10 bases. This CDR3 is 14 amino acids long. CDR3 bases: TGTGCCAGCAGCGGGACGTCTAGCACAGATACGCAGTATTTT. This encodes CASSGTSSTDTQYF.

The rearrangement links TRBV14 to TRBJ2-7; 14 bases map to TRBD2. Looked up from germline, CDR1 is SGHDN and CDR2 is FVKESK. Unmatched junction bases numbered 5, after V lost 2 bases and J lost 2 bases. This CDR3 has 17 amino acids. In DNA, the CDR3 is TGTGCCAGCAGCCAAAGACGACTAGCGGGAGGGACCTACGAGCAGTACTTC. This gives the protein CASSQRRLAGGTYEQYF. The full variable domain, completed using reference TRBV14 and TRBJ2-7, is EAGVTQFPSHSVIEKGQTVTLRCDPISGHDNLYWYRRVMGKEIKFLLHFVKESKQDESGMPNNRFLAERTGGTYSTLKVQPAELEDSGVYFCASSQRRLAGGTYEQYFGPGTRLTVT.

The chain uses TRBV7-9 and TRBJ2-4; TRBD1 is a possible D gene (5 bases). There are 18 residues in the CDR3. Germline CDR1 reads SEHNR; CDR2 reads FQNEAQ (reference sequence). V dropped 1 base and J dropped 0 bases, with 16 bases sitting between them. The CDR3 sequence: CASSLVRGDSLAKNIQYF. The CDR3, as DNA: TGTGCCAGCAGCTTAGTCCGCGGAGACAGTTTAGCCAAAAACATTCAGTACTTC. Full variable domain (remainder filled in from reference TRBV7-9 and TRBJ2-4): DTGVSQNPRHKITKRGQNVTFRCDPISEHNRLYWYRQTLGQGPEFLTYFQNEAQLEKSRLLSDRFSAERPKGSFSTLEIQRTEQGDSAMYLCASSLVRGDSLAKNIQYFGAGTRLSVL.

The chain recombines TRBV7-9 with TRBJ2-5; a weak D match, TRBD1 (6 bases). Trimming pared 5 bases from V and 3 bases from J, leaving 13 bases between. The CDR3 consists of 14 residues. The V gene's germline CDR1 is SEHNR and CDR2 FQNEAQ (reference sequence). CDR3 sequence (DNA): TGTGCCAGCAGCCCCCGGACAGCCGAAGAGACCCAGTACTTC. It codes for CASSPRTAEETQYF.

A single count supports this clone. The CDR3 loop is CASSSSGTRRLNEQFF. CDR3 DNA sequence: TGTGCCAGCAGTTCAAGCGGGACTAGGAGGCTCAATGAGCAGTTCTTC. The rearrangement uses TRBV28 and TRBJ2-1; TRBD2 matches at 8 bases. Germline V gene lookup returns CDR1 MDHEN and CDR2 SYDVKM. The CDR3 sequence is 16 residues long. V lost 4 bases and J lost 6; bases outside the gene matches: 11.

V usage is TRBV19 and J usage is TRBJ2-3; D may match TRBD1 or TRBD2 (5 bases each). The germline CDR1 and CDR2 sequences are LNHDA and SQIVND (reference sequence). Trimming removed 5 bases from V and 4 bases from J, with 13 bases in between. CDR3 size: 14 residues. The CDR3 bases are TGTGCCAGTAGTTTGTGGGGGAAGGCAGATACGCAGTATTTT. It yields the protein CASSLWGKADTQYF.

This chain links TRBV7-9 with TRBJ2-7, with D possibly called TRBD1 or TRBD2 (5 bases each). Trimming left V 2 bases short and J 4 bases short, with 9 bases between. The CDR3 extends over 13 amino acids. CDR1 is SEHNR, CDR2 FQNEAQ, per germline (reference sequence). The CDR3 DNA follows: TGTGCCAGCAGCTTATTCGGGGCTTACGAGCAGTACTTC. It specifies CASSLFGAYEQYF.

The rearrangement joins TRBV20-1 to TRBJ2-7; unclear D gene. The CDR3 spans 10 residues. V was pared by 6 bases and J by 1 base, with 4 bases between. Germline CDR1 reads DFQATT; CDR2 reads SNEGSKA (reference sequence). As DNA, the CDR3 is TGCAGTGCCCCTTCCTACGAGCAGTACTTC. It is translated as CSAPSYEQYF.

The chain combines TRBV5-1 with TRBJ1-1; 7 bases match TRBD1. This CDR3 has 13 amino acids. V trimming: 5 bases; J trimming: 1 base; junction bases outside the gene matches: 2. CDR1 and CDR2 from the germline V gene are SGHRS and YFSETQ. This CDR3 is CASSPGGNTEAFF. DNA of the CDR3: TGCGCCAGCAGTCCAGGGGGGAACACTGAAGCTTTCTTT.

The V gene is TRBV2, the J gene TRBJ2-2; 9 bases align to TRBD2. The CDR3 spans 14 residues. Unmatched junction bases numbered 4, after V lost 4 bases and J lost 7 bases. Germline assignment: CDR1 SNHLY and CDR2 FYNNEI. CDR3 in DNA: TGTGCCAGCAGTGGACTAGCGGAAATCGGGGAGCTGTTTTTT. It yields the protein CASSGLAEIGELFF.

The V and J genes are TRBV2 and TRBJ2-7; 9 nucleotides agree with TRBD1. The CDR3 spans 12 residues. V gave up 8 bases and J gave up 11 bases; unmatched junction bases: 10. Germline V gene lookup returns CDR1 SNHLY and CDR2 FYNNEI. This chain's CDR3 is CASGTGSLWEYF. CDR3 nucleotide sequence: TGTGCCAGCGGGACAGGGTCCCTTTGGGAGTACTTC.

About this clone itself: The sample has other DNA sequences that encode this CDR3 too. V gene TRBV18 combines with J gene TRBJ1-1; 7 bases agree with TRBD1. Per germline, CDR1 KGHSH and CDR2 LQKENI. This CDR3 has 14 amino acids. Trimming took 3 bases from V and 1 from J; bases not matched to a gene: 2. The CDR3 loop reads CASSPRTGNTEAFF. CDR3 nucleotide sequence: TGTGCCAGCTCACCCCGGACAGGGAACACTGAAGCTTTCTTT. Full variable domain (rest looked up from reference TRBV18 and TRBJ1-1): NAGVMQNPRHLVRRRGQEARLRCSPMKGHSHVYWYRQLPEEGLKFMVYLQKENIIDESGMPKERFSAEFPKEGPSILRIQQVVRGDSAAYFCASSPRTGNTEAFFGQGTRLTVV.

The gene calls are TRBV4-3 and TRBJ2-2; perhaps D is TRBD1 or TRBD2 (5 bases each). V dropped 0 bases and J dropped 4 bases, with 12 bases sitting between them. Germline CDR1 LGHNA, CDR2 YSLEER. The CDR3 loop spans 16 amino acids. The CDR3 DNA follows: TGCGCCAGCAGCCAAGATCGGGGACCAGTCACCGGGGAGCTGTTTTTT. It is translated as CASSQDRGPVTGELFF.

V and J are TRBV15 and TRBJ2-7; D is perhaps TRBD1 or TRBD2 (6 bases each). The germline V and J ends were trimmed by 2 bases and 2 bases, with 19 bases remaining between them. CDR1 and CDR2 from the germline V gene are LNHNV and YYDKDF (reference sequence). The length of the CDR3 is 17 residues. CDR3 nucleotides: TGTGCCACCAGCAGACTTAAAGGGGGAGGAGTCGCCTACGAGCAGTACTTC. Translating it yields CATSRLKGGGVAYEQYF. The full variable domain, in which reference TRBV15 and TRBJ2-7 provide the parts outside the CDR3, is DAMVIQNPRYQVTQFGKPVTLSCSQTLNHNVMYWYQQKSSQAPKLLFHYYDKDFNNEADTPDNFQSRRPNTSFCFLDIRSPGLGDTAMYLCATSRLKGGGVAYEQYFGPGTRLTVT.

The chain joins TRBV5-1 to TRBJ2-5; 9 bases map to TRBD1. The length of the CDR3 is 16 residues. From germline, CDR1 is SGHRS and CDR2 YFSETQ. V trimming: 1 base; J trimming: 4 bases; junction bases outside the gene matches: 8. In nucleotides, the CDR3 is TGCGCCAGCAGCTTGCTCCCACAGGGGGCGGGAGAGACCCAGTACTTC. This translates into CASSLLPQGAGETQYF.

V and J are TRBV18 and TRBJ2-1, with TRBD2 matching over 8 bases. The V segment lost 6 bases and the J segment 0 bases; nucleotides outside the gene matches: 19. This CDR3 contains 20 residues. Germline values: CDR1 KGHSH, CDR2 LQKENI. The CDR3 region has the DNA TGTGCCAGCTCGCTCTTTGGGCGGGAGGTAGGGGTTTTCTCCTACAATGAGCAGTTCTTC. This sequence encodes CASSLFGREVGVFSYNEQFF.

DNA of the CDR3: TGTGCCAGCAGCAAAAGGACAGGGAGCTACGAGCAGTACTTC. Translating gives CASSKRTGSYEQYF. The chain has TRBV11-1 and TRBJ2-7, with 8 bases that match TRBD1. The CDR3 runs to 14 residues. The ends lost 5 bases at V and 3 bases at J; junction bases unmatched: 6. Germline V gene sequence: CDR1 SGHAT, CDR2 FQDESV (reference sequence). The entire variable domain, with the rest obtained from reference TRBV11-1 and TRBJ2-7, is as follows: EAEVAQSPRYKITEKSQAVAFWCDPISGHATLYWYRQILGQGPELLVQFQDESVVDDSQLPKDRFSAERLKGVDSTLKIQPAELGDSAMYLCASSKRTGSYEQYFGPGTRLTVT.

The chain uses TRBV3-1 (or the pseudogene TRBV3-2) and TRBJ2-7; D not resolved. This CDR3 region has 17 residues. Germline loops: CDR1 LGHDT, CDR2 YNNKEL (reference sequence). V lost 1 base to trimming and J lost 0 bases, with 16 bases between them. The DNA of the CDR3 is TGTGCCAGCAGCCAAGTCATTTCCGGGTTTTCCTCCTACGAGCAGTACTTC. Translated, it gives CASSQVISGFSSYEQYF.

CDR3 residues: CASSQLGGALSSGNTIYF. The CDR3, as DNA: TGTGCCAGCAGCCAACTGGGGGGGGCGCTAAGCTCTGGAAACACCATATATTTT. The V call is TRBV7-9, the J call TRBJ1-3; weak D call: TRBD1 (6 bases). This CDR3 has 18 amino acids. CDR1 and CDR2 from the germline V gene are SEHNR and FQNEAQ (reference sequence). V shed 5 bases and J shed 0 bases, with 20 bases lying between them.

Only one count was recorded for this clone. The rearrangement uses TRBV9 and TRBJ1-1; D might be TRBD1 (6 bases). Between the trimmed V and J ends, which lost 0 bases and 6 bases, there was a span of 15 bases. CDR1 is SGDLS, CDR2 YYNGEE, per germline. CDR3 length: 15 amino acids. CDR3 in DNA: TGTGCCAGCAGCGTAGCTCCAAACAGGGACCCTGAAGCTTTCTTT. Encoded protein: CASSVAPNRDPEAFF.

The rearrangement links TRBV7-6 to TRBJ2-7; 9 positions match TRBD2. The CDR3 spans 16 residues. Trimming took 4 bases from V and 0 from J; bases not matched to a gene: 7. CDR1 is SGHVS, CDR2 FNYEAQ, per germline. CDR3 in amino acids: CASSSGLAGSSYEQYF. CDR3 DNA: TGTGCCAGCAGCTCCGGGCTAGCGGGAAGCTCCTACGAGCAGTACTTC.

V and J are TRBV7-8 and TRBJ2-1; D ambiguous. Looked up from germline, CDR1 is SGHVS and CDR2 is FQNEAQ. CDR3 size: 12 residues. V lost 5 bases to trimming and J lost 7 bases, with 9 bases between them. CDR3 sequence (DNA): TGTGCCAGCAGCCAGACTGCGAATGAGCAGTTCTTC. It specifies CASSQTANEQFF.

The rearrangement joins TRBV4-1 to TRBJ1-1; tentative D call: TRBD1 (6 bases). Between the trimmed V and J ends, which lost 1 base and 0 bases, there was a span of 18 bases. CDR1 and CDR2 from the germline V gene are MGHRA and YSYEKL. CDR3 length: 18 residues. The CDR3 spells CASSQGKLTGRMNTEAFF. CDR3 DNA: TGCGCCAGCAGCCAAGGGAAATTAACAGGGCGGATGAACACTGAAGCTTTCTTT.